This TCR beta chain was recorded in a study of technical replicates of blood from a few donors. Sequencing was performed with immunoSEQ multiplex PCR; in TCRdb, only in-frame clones are kept and a portion is missing. There are around 10,000 clones in the sample; approximately 94% occur only once, and 7% to 8.5% lies in the top ten. The sample comprised PBMCs. The TCR sequence derives from a human donor in good health.

CDR3 in DNA: TGCGCCAGCACCAAAGCACCGGGACAGGGTACCGGGGAGCTGTTTTTT. Protein product: CASTKAPGQGTGELFF. The rearrangement joins TRBV5-1 to TRBJ2-2, with TRBD1 matching over 9 bases. CDR1 SGHRS and CDR2 YFSETQ come from the germline V gene. The CDR3 extends over 16 amino acids. The V gene end was trimmed by 6 bases and the J gene end by 5 bases; junction bases not matched to a gene: 11.